This TCR beta chain is drawn from a study of blood T cell repertoires in COVID-19. Germline-derived CDR1 and CDR2 are LGHNA and YSLEER. The V and J ends lost 1 base and 7 bases, in that order; junction bases with no gene match: 2. The length of the CDR3 is 14 residues. As handled by the study authors: Estimates of nucleated cell counts were drawn from the amplification of reference gene primers. Generated by immunoSEQ multiplex PCR, the TCRdb table keeps only in-frame clones and is missing some. The V and J calls and clone size come from that table; D and trimming were worked out from the DNA. The sample has about 150,000 clones, around 84% seen once.

Specimen: peripheral blood. The sequence was obtained from a woman in her forties or fifties with acute or convalescent COVID-19. This sequence joins TRBV4-3 and TRBJ1-4; 8 bases map to TRBD1. CDR3 coding DNA: TGCGCCAGCAGCCAAGGACAGGGGTCTGAAAAACTGTTTTTT. Protein: CASSQGQGSEKLFF.